The 5 T cell receptor beta chains below come from one sample, sequenced in a study of blood T cells in healthy people across ages (dated by TCRdb to 2014 to 2015). Receptor libraries were prepared by 5' RACE. TCRdb shows the sequencer as Illumina HiSeq 2500. A second PCR of roughly 7 to 12 cycles was run with a J-beta primer mix and a sample-barcoded 5' primer. TCRdb cleaned the public reads at Q25 with fastp, built clones with MiXCR and kept in-frame beta chains. A single entry per CDR3 protein holds the most common genes and DNA from its merged rows. The sample contains about a million distinct CDR3 sequences, roughly 51% of them found a single time. The ten largest clones represent about 21% of the sample. Sample: blood. These TCRs come from a woman aged 55-69 years in good health.

CDR3 nucleotides: TGCAGTGCTACAGGGAACACTGAAGCTTTCTTT. Protein sequence: CSATGNTEAFF. This chain joins TRBV20-1 and TRBJ1-1; D is ambiguous. Per germline, CDR1 DFQATT and CDR2 SNEGSKA (reference sequence). This CDR3 is built from 11 residues. Trimming cost V 4 bases and J 1 base, with 4 bases left between them.

The chain employs TRBV11-2 and TRBJ2-2; D possibly corresponds to TRBD2 (5 bases). CDR3 size: 15 residues. The V and J ends lost 2 bases and 6 bases respectively, with 13 bases between them. CDR1 is SGHAT and CDR2 is FQNNGV in the germline V gene. The CDR3 bases are TGTGCCAGCAGCTTATCTCTAGCCCCCGCCGGGGAGCTGTTTTTT. Protein product: CASSLSLAPAGELFF.

This clonotype was counted only a few times. J is TRBJ2-5 and V is TRBV9; possibly TRBD1 for D (8 bases). TRBJ2-7 explains the end of the DNA better; the J call may be wrong. Germline V gene data show CDR1 as SGDLS and CDR2 as YYNGEE. The CDR3 is 15 residues long. CDR3 sequence (DNA): TGTGCCAGCAGCGTAAGCGGGACAGGCGGTGACGAGCAGTACTTC. Translating gives CASSVSGTGGDEQYF.

The rearrangement links TRBV4-2 to TRBJ2-1; weak D call: TRBD2 (5 bases). The germline V and J ends were trimmed by 2 bases and 0 bases, with 8 bases remaining between them. Germline loops: CDR1 LGHNA, CDR2 YNFKEQ. This CDR3 region has 15 residues. This CDR3 reads CASSQRESSYNEQFF. The DNA for the CDR3 is TGTGCCAGCAGCCAAAGGGAGAGCTCCTACAATGAGCAGTTCTTC.

This clonotype was observed a few times. The chain carries TRBV10-1 and TRBJ2-4; 13 nucleotides match TRBD2. The J call is uncertain, as TRBJ2-7 better fits the DNA end. The length of the CDR3 is 15 residues. Germline V gene lookup returns CDR1 WNHNN and CDR2 SYGVQD (reference sequence). The CDR3 sequence is CASAERTSGSYEQYF. CDR3 in DNA: TGCGCCAGCGCCGAACGGACTAGCGGGAGTTACGAGCAGTACTTC.